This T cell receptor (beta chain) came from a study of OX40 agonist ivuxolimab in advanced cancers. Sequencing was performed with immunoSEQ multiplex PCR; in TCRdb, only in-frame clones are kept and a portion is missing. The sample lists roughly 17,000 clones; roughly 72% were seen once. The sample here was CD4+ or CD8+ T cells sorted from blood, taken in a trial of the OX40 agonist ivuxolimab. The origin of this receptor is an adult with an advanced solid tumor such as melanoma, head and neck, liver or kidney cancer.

The CDR3 reads CASSYTRAQEQFF. CDR3 bases: TGTGCCAGCAGTTACACGAGGGCTCAGGAGCAGTTCTTC. The chain has TRBV6-5 and TRBJ2-1; the D gene is possibly TRBD2 (5 bases). The V end lost 2 bases, the J end lost 10 bases, and 12 bases lay between the germline ends. The CDR3 is 13 amino acids. The germline gives CDR1 MNHEY, CDR2 SVGAGI.